A selection of T cell receptor beta chains follows, all from one sample in a study of T cell repertoires in cytomegalovirus infection. No cognate antigen is known for these TCRs. TCRdb re-called the reads with MiXCR, one entry per CDR3 protein. The sample holds nearly 700,000 distinct CDR3 sequences; about 30% are singletons and the top ten take about 18%. Sample: cultured PBMCs, taken from culture after CMV antigen stimulation. The receptors here all came from a human donor in good health (CMV status not recorded). Some clones in this sample may be carry-over from other donors' samples. Both conserved end residues are part of each CDR3. Each record gives: V gene, D gene, J gene, clone size, CDR3 protein, CDR3 DNA. D genes are given only for firm matches. Clone size is not always given. Where it is, it says once, few, many or a class for expanded clones.

TRBV12-3/TRBV12-4	.	TRBJ2-4	.	CASSANRAGNIQYF	TGTGCCAGCAGTGCCAATAGGGCCGGAAACATTCAGTACTTC
TRBV20-1	.	TRBJ1-2	.	CSARDRIGSWGYTF	TGCAGTGCTAGAGATCGTATAGGGAGTTGGGGCTACACCTTC
TRBV6-2/TRBV6-3	.	TRBJ2-3	few	CASSRRTGGRTDTQYF	TGTGCCAGCAGTCGCAGGACAGGAGGGCGCACAGATACGCAGTATTTT
TRBV4-1	.	TRBJ1-4	.	CASSQTRIGEKLFF	TGCGCCAGCAGCCAGACCCGTATAGGGGAAAAACTGTTTTTT
TRBV25-1	.	TRBJ1-1	.	CASSEVTETEAFF	TGTGCCAGCAGTGAAGTAACGGAAACTGAAGCTTTCTTT
TRBV4-1	.	TRBJ1-1	.	CASSQVPWGTEAFF	TGCGCCAGCAGCCAAGTTCCCTGGGGAACTGAAGCTTTCTTT
TRBV11-3	.	TRBJ1-2	.	CASSPPRQASYGYTF	TGTGCCAGCAGCCCGCCCCGTCAGGCCAGCTATGGCTACACCTTC
TRBV20-1	TRBD2	TRBJ2-5	few	CSAWAGGLETQYF	TGCTCAGCTTGGGCGGGGGGGCTGGAGACCCAGTACTTC
TRBV7-6	TRBD2	TRBJ2-1	.	CASSLGIGTSYNEQFF	TGTGCCAGCAGCTTAGGAATTGGGACTAGTTACAATGAGCAGTTCTTC
TRBV10-3	.	TRBJ1-1	.	CAISQQGQYTEAFF	TGTGCCATCAGTCAACAGGGTCAGTACACTGAAGCTTTCTTT
TRBV20-1	TRBD1	TRBJ1-1	.	CSASSGLGQMNTEAFF	TGCAGTGCTAGCAGTGGGCTGGGACAGATGAACACTGAAGCTTTCTTT
TRBV20-1	TRBD2	TRBJ2-5	few	CSAHSRTSQETQYF	TGCAGTGCGCACTCCCGGACTAGCCAAGAGACCCAGTACTTC
TRBV9	.	TRBJ2-1	.	CASSVGTGNEQFF	TGTGCCAGCAGCGTAGGAACCGGCAATGAGCAGTTCTTC
TRBV19	.	TRBJ1-5	.	CASSVGWGSNQPQHF	TGTGCCAGTAGTGTTGGTTGGGGTAGCAATCAGCCCCAGCATTTT
TRBV5-6	.	TRBJ2-7	.	CASSIETVGIFYEQYF	TGTGCCAGCAGCATAGAGACAGTCGGGATCTTCTACGAGCAGTACTTC
TRBV6-5	TRBD2	TRBJ2-3	.	CASSYVRGGDTQYF	TGTGCCAGCAGTTACGTTCGGGGGGGGGATACGCAGTATTTT
TRBV12-3/TRBV12-4	.	TRBJ2-2	.	CASSSRALGPNTGELFF	TGTGCCAGCAGTTCTAGAGCCTTAGGCCCCAACACCGGGGAGCTGTTTTTT
TRBV7-2	TRBD2	TRBJ2-3	many	CASSPSGTGDTQYF	TGTGCCAGCAGCCCCAGCGGGACTGGGGATACGCAGTATTTT
TRBV2	.	TRBJ2-7	few	CASHRSRNEQYF	TGTGCCAGCCACCGTAGTAGAAACGAGCAGTACTTC
TRBV15	TRBD1	TRBJ2-7	few	CATSSPSTGNNYEQYF	TGTGCCACCAGCAGCCCTTCGACAGGGAATAATTACGAGCAGTACTTC
TRBV7-8	.	TRBJ2-7	few	CASSPGVVEQYF	TGTGCCAGCAGCCCCGGAGTTGTGGAGCAGTACTTC
TRBV2	.	TRBJ2-3	.	CASSEESGGTDTQYF	TGTGCCAGCAGTGAAGAGTCGGGGGGCACAGATACGCAGTATTTT
TRBV7-6	.	TRBJ2-7	few	CASSFSRTYEQYF	TGTGCCAGCAGCTTTTCGAGGACATACGAGCAGTACTTC
TRBV2	.	TRBJ1-3	few	CASSDLTGGGNTIYF	TGTGCCAGCAGTGACCTCACTGGCGGTGGAAACACCATATATTTT
TRBV7-9	.	TRBJ2-5	.	CASSLKSAQETQYF	TGTGCCAGCAGCTTGAAGAGCGCACAAGAGACCCAGTACTTC
TRBV2	.	TRBJ1-1	.	CASKVGGHTNTEAFF	TGTGCCAGCAAAGTCGGCGGACACACGAACACTGAAGCTTTCTTT
TRBV7-6	.	TRBJ1-1	few	CASGTNTEAFF	TGTGCCAGCGGGACGAACACTGAAGCTTTCTTT
TRBV20-1	.	TRBJ2-5	.	CSARDQDLRVGGETQYF	TGCAGTGCTAGAGATCAAGACTTGAGGGTAGGCGGAGAGACCCAGTACTTC
TRBV19	.	TRBJ1-1	.	CASSTPYTEAFF	TGTGCCAGTAGTACTCCTTACACTGAAGCTTTCTTT
TRBV7-2	TRBD2	TRBJ2-2	.	CASSLLPSGTNTGELFF	TGTGCCAGCAGCTTACTCCCTAGCGGAACTAACACCGGGGAGCTGTTTTTT
TRBV7-9	TRBD1	TRBJ1-5	.	CASSPGTGGGNQPQHF	TGTGCCAGCAGCCCAGGGACAGGGGGAGGTAATCAGCCCCAGCATTTT
TRBV12-3/TRBV12-4	.	TRBJ1-4	few	CASRPRGTNEKLFF	TGTGCCAGCAGACCGCGAGGAACTAATGAAAAACTGTTTTTT
TRBV20-1	.	TRBJ1-1	few	CSARGTRNTEAFF	TGCAGTGCTAGGGGGACAAGGAACACTGAAGCTTTCTTT
TRBV11-1	.	TRBJ2-5	few	CASSYLDSSTQYF	TGTGCCAGCAGTTACTTGGACAGCTCGACCCAGTACTTC